This entry lists 25 T cell receptor beta chains sequenced from one sample in a study of T cell responses to AZD1222 COVID-19 vaccine. Here immunoSEQ multiplex PCR was the method, and the copy in TCRdb shows in-frame clones only, minus some. The data hold some 97,000 clones, with 88% observed a single time. Sample: peripheral blood, taken on day 0 of AZD1222 vaccination. These receptors were taken from an adult in good health.

This clone appeared a single time. The gene calls are TRBV15 and TRBJ1-2; 9 bases agree with TRBD1. Germline CDR1 LNHNV, CDR2 YYDKDF (reference sequence). This CDR3 is 15 amino acids long. Trimming took 3 bases from V and 7 from J; bases not matched to a gene: 9. DNA of the CDR3: TGTGCCACCAGCAGCCAGACAGGGGGGCAGAGTGGCTACACCTTC. Translation gives CATSSQTGGQSGYTF.

This chain links TRBV6-2 or TRBV6-3 with TRBJ2-7; 9 nucleotides align to TRBD2. The length of the CDR3 is 14 residues. Unmatched junction bases numbered 5, after V lost 4 bases and J lost 4 bases. Per the germline V gene, CDR1 is MNHEY and CDR2 is SVGEGT. CDR3 amino acids: CASSSTSGLYEQYF. The CDR3 bases are TGTGCCAGCAGTTCTACTAGCGGGCTTTACGAGCAGTACTTC.

The rearrangement uses TRBV28 and TRBJ1-1; D perhaps matches TRBD1 (6 bases). Germline loops: CDR1 MDHEN, CDR2 SYDVKM. CDR3 size: 14 residues. With 6 bases removed from V and 0 bases from J, the gap between germline ends came to 11 bases. CDR3 in amino acids: CASRPGVLNTEAFF. The CDR3 DNA reads TGTGCCAGCAGGCCAGGGGTCCTGAACACTGAAGCTTTCTTT. Filled out from reference TRBV28 and TRBJ1-1, the complete variable domain reads DVKVTQSSRYLVKRTGEKVFLECVQDMDHENMFWYRQDPGLGLRLIYFSYDVKMKEKGDIPEGYSVSREKKERFSLILESASTNQTSMYLCASRPGVLNTEAFFGQGTRLTVV.

The J gene is TRBJ1-1, the V gene TRBV7-2, with D possibly TRBD1 on 5 matching bases. The CDR3 is made up of 15 amino acids. Germline V gene sequence: CDR1 SGHTA, CDR2 FQGNSA. V lost 5 bases and J 10 bases, leaving 23 bases between the germline ends. CDR3 in amino acids: CASSQSPGTQGRAFF. CDR3 in DNA: TGTGCCAGCAGCCAAAGCCCCGGGACCCAGGGCCGAGCTTTCTTT.

The chain links TRBV27 to TRBJ2-3; D ambiguous. Between the trimmed V and J ends, which lost 3 bases and 1 base, there was a span of 5 bases. This CDR3 is 13 amino acids long. Germline values: CDR1 MNHEY, CDR2 SMNVEV (reference sequence). CDR3 bases: TGTGCCAGCAGTTTCCGCCGCACAGATACGCAGTATTTT. Encoded protein: CASSFRRTDTQYF.

The CDR3 nucleotides read TGTGCCAGCAGCTTAGCGCTGGGAGAAGCTTTCTTT. This codes for CASSLALGEAFF. The rearrangement links TRBV7-9 to TRBJ1-1; the D is unclear. This CDR3 contains 12 residues. Trimming took off 0 bases at V and 8 bases at J, with 7 bases between the two ends. Germline assignment: CDR1 SEHNR and CDR2 FQNEAQ (reference sequence).

The chain couples TRBV28 to TRBJ1-2; D is unresolved. Trimming pared 8 bases from V and 2 bases from J, leaving 12 bases between. CDR1 and CDR2 (germline): MDHEN, SYDVKM. The CDR3 consists of 13 residues. The chain's CDR3 is CASGLAQNYGYTF. The CDR3 DNA reads as TGTGCCAGCGGGTTAGCACAGAACTATGGCTACACCTTC.

The genes are TRBV12-3 or TRBV12-4 and TRBJ1-2, with a possible D match to TRBD1 (5 bases). The CDR3 is 13 residues long. The V end was cut by 3 bases, the J end by 8 bases, with 13 bases between. This CDR3 reads CASSLQGGYGYTF. The CDR3 DNA reads as TGTGCCAGCAGTTTGCAGGGAGGGTACGGCTACACCTTC.

CDR3 nucleotide sequence: TGTGCCAGCAGTCATCCGGGACTAGGAGACGAGCAGTACTTC. Translation: CASSHPGLGDEQYF. The V and J genes are TRBV5-5 and TRBJ2-7, with TRBD2 matching 8 bases. The trim removed 5 bases at V and 5 bases at J, leaving 9 bases unmatched. The germline gives CDR1 SGHKS, CDR2 YYEKEE (reference sequence). The CDR3 covers 14 residues.

CDR3 region: CASSDFGGLSEKLFF. The CDR3 DNA reads TGTGCCAGTAGTGACTTCGGGGGATTATCCGAAAAACTGTTTTTT. The chain couples TRBV19 to TRBJ1-4; D is perhaps TRBD1 (5 bases). CDR1 and CDR2 (germline): LNHDA, SQIVND (reference sequence). Trimming pared 5 bases from V and 8 bases from J, leaving 18 bases between. This CDR3 is 15 amino acids long.

This chain joins TRBV28 and TRBJ2-6; D is perhaps TRBD2 (5 bases). This CDR3 spans 15 amino acids. Germline V gene sequence: CDR1 MDHEN, CDR2 SYDVKM. The V end was cut by 2 bases, the J end by 1 base, with 6 bases between. The CDR3: CASSLPGSGANVLTF. Written as DNA, the CDR3 is TGTGCCAGCAGTTTACCGGGGTCTGGGGCCAACGTCCTGACTTTC. Complete variable domain (other parts from reference TRBV28 and TRBJ2-6): DVKVTQSSRYLVKRTGEKVFLECVQDMDHENMFWYRQDPGLGLRLIYFSYDVKMKEKGDIPEGYSVSREKKERFSLILESASTNQTSMYLCASSLPGSGANVLTFGAGSRLTVL.

V usage is TRBV6-5 and J usage is TRBJ2-7, with D possibly being TRBD1 (5 bases). The CDR3 spans 15 residues. Trimming took 0 bases from V and 2 from J, leaving 11 bases between them. Germline V gene data show CDR1 as MNHEY and CDR2 as SVGAGI. CDR3: CASSYSQGIAYEQYF. Here the CDR3 DNA reads TGTGCCAGCAGTTACTCCCAGGGAATTGCCTACGAGCAGTACTTC.

This CDR3 is CASSLNGISSYEQYF. The CDR3 nucleotides are TGTGCCAGCAGCTTGAACGGGATAAGCTCCTACGAGCAGTACTTC. J is TRBJ2-7 and V is TRBV5-4, with a possible D match to TRBD2 (5 bases). CDR1 and CDR2 (germline): SGHNT, YYREEE (reference sequence). Trimming stripped 1 base from V and 0 bases from J, with 11 bases between. This CDR3 region has 15 residues.

The V and J genes are TRBV29-1 and TRBJ2-6; D is undetermined. The germline CDR1 and CDR2 sequences are SQVTM and ANQGSEA. CDR3 length: 14 amino acids. V was pared by 6 bases and J by 0 bases, with 9 bases between. The CDR3 loop is CSVHQGSGANVLTF. DNA for the CDR3: TGCAGCGTCCACCAAGGCTCTGGGGCCAACGTCCTGACTTTC. Variable domain in full (rest from reference TRBV29-1 and TRBJ2-6): SAVISQKPSRDICQRGTSLTIQCQVDSQVTMMFWYRQQPGQSLTLIATANQGSEATYESGFVIDKFPISRPNLTFSTLTVSNMSPEDSSIYLCSVHQGSGANVLTFGAGSRLTVL.

The chain uses TRBV2 and TRBJ2-4; D remains unclear. The CDR3 has 15 amino acids. Germline values: CDR1 SNHLY, CDR2 FYNNEI. Trimming pared 5 bases from V and 5 bases from J, leaving 16 bases between. CDR3 sequence (DNA): TGTGCCAGCAGTCTATCCCGGGTCCAAGAAAACATTCAGTACTTC. Translation: CASSLSRVQENIQYF.

The V call is TRBV7-2, the J call TRBJ2-1; D perhaps matches TRBD2 (5 bases). Per germline, CDR1 SGHTA and CDR2 FQGNSA. This CDR3 region has 12 residues. V was cut by 3 bases and J by 16 bases, with 16 bases left in between. CDR3 sequence reads: CASSFGLSLVFF. CDR3 nucleotides: TGTGCCAGCAGCTTCGGACTCTCGCTGGTATTCTTC.

V usage is TRBV18 and J usage is TRBJ1-6, with TRBD1 as a possible D gene (5 bases). Trimming left V 5 bases short and J 9 bases short, with 11 bases between. Per the germline V gene, CDR1 is KGHSH and CDR2 is LQKENI. The CDR3 contains 13 residues. CDR3 sequence reads: CASSRGSGSPLHF. CDR3 DNA sequence: TGTGCCAGCTCAAGGGGTAGCGGTTCACCCCTCCACTTT.

The chain combines TRBV10-3 with TRBJ1-2, with TRBD1 matching over 7 bases. Germline CDR1 ENHRY, CDR2 SYGVKD. The trim removed 3 bases at V and 2 bases at J, leaving 3 bases unmatched. CDR3 length: 14 residues. The CDR3 loop is CAISDPDRNYGYTF. The CDR3 DNA reads TGTGCCATCAGTGACCCGGACAGGAACTATGGCTACACCTTC.

The chain combines TRBV28 with TRBJ1-2; D gene uncertain. V was clipped by 3 bases and J by 5 bases, with 13 bases between them. This CDR3 has 14 residues. The germline gives CDR1 MDHEN, CDR2 SYDVKM. The CDR3: CASSFLQSLYGYTF. The CDR3 DNA sequence: TGTGCCAGCAGTTTTTTGCAATCTTTGTATGGCTACACCTTC.

The J gene is TRBJ2-2, the V gene TRBV4-3; unclear D gene. Germline V CDR1 and CDR2: LGHNA, YSLEER. The V end was cut by 1 base, the J end by 8 bases, with 5 bases between. This CDR3 is built from 12 residues. The CDR3 region is CASSQVGGELFF. CDR3 DNA: TGCGCCAGCAGCCAAGTTGGGGGGGAGCTGTTTTTT.

The V gene is TRBV15, the J gene TRBJ2-7; no clear D. The CDR3 length is 16 residues. The germline V gene encodes CDR1 LNHNV and CDR2 YYDKDF (reference sequence). The V gene lost 0 bases and the J gene lost 0 bases, with 12 bases spanning the gap. The CDR3 protein is CATSRDRSYSSYEQYF. The CDR3 nucleotides are TGTGCCACCAGCAGAGATAGATCGTACAGCTCCTACGAGCAGTACTTC. Supplemented by reference TRBV15 and TRBJ2-7, the full variable domain reads DAMVIQNPRYQVTQFGKPVTLSCSQTLNHNVMYWYQQKSSQAPKLLFHYYDKDFNNEADTPDNFQSRRPNTSFCFLDIRSPGLGDTAMYLCATSRDRSYSSYEQYFGPGTRLTVT.

Concerning this clone itself: A read error may account for a junction end that differs from germline. This chain connects TRBV4-1 to TRBJ1-5, with D unclear. The CDR3 has 16 amino acids. The germline V gene encodes CDR1 MGHRA and CDR2 YSYEKL. The CDR3 reads CASSQLFPAAFSRLLF. The CDR3 region has the DNA TGCGCCAGCAGCCAGCTATTCCCAGCCGCCTTCTCCAGACTTCTTTTT.

The V and J genes are TRBV11-2 and TRBJ2-2; D uncertain. The CDR3 contains 16 residues. CDR1 and CDR2 from the germline V gene are SGHAT and FQNNGV. Trimming pared 0 bases from V and 3 bases from J, leaving 11 bases between. The CDR3 DNA reads as TGTGCCAGCAGCTTAGACGGCGGTCGGGACACCGGGGAGCTGTTTTTT. It encodes CASSLDGGRDTGELFF.

This chain connects TRBV4-3 to TRBJ1-2, with TRBD1 as a possible D gene (6 bases). Trimming removed 1 base at V and 0 bases at J, with 12 bases between. The CDR3 runs to 16 residues. Germline V gene data show CDR1 as LGHNA and CDR2 as YSLEER. This chain's CDR3 is CASSQARDITNYGYTF. CDR3 nucleotide sequence: TGCGCCAGCAGCCAAGCTAGGGACATAACTAACTATGGCTACACCTTC.

V and J are TRBV25-1 and TRBJ1-4; D remains ambiguous. Trimming cost V 2 bases and J 5 bases, with 12 bases left between them. The CDR3 loop spans 15 amino acids. Germline assignment: CDR1 MGHDK and CDR2 SYGVNS. Here the CDR3 reads CASSEGRGINEKLFF. CDR3 nucleotides: TGTGCCAGCAGTGAAGGTCGAGGAATCAATGAAAAACTGTTTTTT.